The 19 T cell receptor beta chains below all came from one sample that was sequenced in a study of blood T cell repertoires in COVID-19 (TCRdb year 2020). Libraries were prepared through the immunoSEQ multiplex PCR assay. TCRdb limited this immuneACCESS table to in-frame rearrangements with V and J called. A share of clones is missing; checked studies link under half to unresolved V genes, and the rest is unexplained. In all, the sample holds about 59,000 clones, and approximately 80% of those were seen once. 25% to 35% of the sample belongs to the ten largest clones. Sequencing used peripheral blood. These receptors were collected from a woman of 80 years or more with active or convalescent COVID-19.

V is TRBV28 and J is TRBJ2-7, with 9 bases fitting TRBD1. Looked up from germline, CDR1 is MDHEN and CDR2 is SYDVKM. Trimming at V came to 4 bases and at J to 1 base, leaving 11 bases not matched to a gene. The CDR3 loop spans 17 amino acids. Written as DNA, the CDR3 is TGTGCCAGCAGTTCGCCCGGGACAGGGAAACAGTCCTACGAGCAGTACTTC. It specifies CASSSPGTGKQSYEQYF.

There are a few counts of this clone. The limits of the CDR3 on the DNA are not certain, so only TCRdb's listed CDR3 is given. The chain links TRBV5-6 to TRBJ2-1; the DNA was not compared with TRBD2, the D call given in the table. Counting both end residues, the CDR3 totals 16 amino acids. The germline CDR1 and CDR2 sequences are SGHDT and YYEEEE. CDR3 in amino acids: CASSFWRGNTYNEQFF.

This clone occurred once. The chain carries TRBV11-2 and TRBJ2-1; no clear D. V shed 2 bases and J shed 2 bases, with 16 bases lying between them. The length of the CDR3 is 17 residues. Germline CDR1 is SGHAT and CDR2 is FQNNGV. The CDR3 spells CASSLRSDPSPYNEQFF. The CDR3 region has the DNA TGTGCCAGCAGCTTACGAAGCGACCCATCTCCCTACAATGAGCAGTTCTTC.

The chain is built from TRBV15 and TRBJ1-5, with D perhaps matching TRBD1 (5 bases). The CDR3 totals 16 residues. Trimming stripped 1 base from V and 3 bases from J, with 13 bases between. Germline V gene sequence: CDR1 LNHNV, CDR2 YYDKDF (reference sequence). The CDR3 region is CATSRGRGPDNQPQHF. CDR3 DNA: TGTGCCACCAGCAGAGGTAGGGGCCCCGACAATCAGCCCCAGCATTTT.

This clone was found once. The chain employs TRBV14 and TRBJ1-1; no clear D. The CDR3 runs to 11 residues. V dropped 4 bases and J dropped 3 bases, with 3 bases sitting between them. Germline CDR1 reads SGHDN; CDR2 reads FVKESK. The CDR3 loop is CASSPYTEAFF. The CDR3, as DNA: TGTGCCAGCAGCCCATACACTGAAGCTTTCTTT.

This rearrangement joins TRBV6-1 to TRBJ2-5, with 9 bases identical to TRBD1. In germline, CDR1 is MNHNS, CDR2 SASEGT. The length of the CDR3 is 16 residues. The ends lost 1 base at V and 5 bases at J; junction bases unmatched: 8. For the CDR3, the DNA is TGTGCCAGCAGTGAAGAGGGGACAGGGATTGGTGAGACCCAGTACTTC. Translating gives CASSEEGTGIGETQYF.

This clone was counted between two and nine times. The rearrangement uses TRBV15 and TRBJ1-2; 9 bases are a match to TRBD1. V was pared by 3 bases and J by 3 bases, with 17 bases of the junction left unmatched. Germline values: CDR1 LNHNV, CDR2 YYDKDF (reference sequence). The CDR3 covers 19 residues. This chain's CDR3 is CATSSDAKGQGSRDYGYTF. The CDR3 region has the DNA TGTGCCACCAGCAGTGATGCGAAGGGACAGGGATCTAGGGACTATGGCTACACCTTC. Full variable domain (outside the CDR3, taken from reference TRBV15 and TRBJ1-2): DAMVIQNPRYQVTQFGKPVTLSCSQTLNHNVMYWYQQKSSQAPKLLFHYYDKDFNNEADTPDNFQSRRPNTSFCFLDIRSPGLGDTAMYLCATSSDAKGQGSRDYGYTFGSGTRLTVV.

The chain couples TRBV6-5 to TRBJ2-1; 8 positions match TRBD2. Trimming cost V 7 bases and J 0 bases; bases outside gene matches: 5. The CDR3 has 15 residues. Germline V gives CDR1 MNHEY, CDR2 SVGAGI. The CDR3 reads CASTERGSSYNEQFF. In DNA form, the CDR3 reads TGTGCCAGCACCGAGCGGGGGAGCTCCTACAATGAGCAGTTCTTC.

V gene TRBV27 combines with J gene TRBJ1-5; D is perhaps TRBD1 (5 bases). The CDR3 spans 14 residues. V shed 5 bases and J shed 6 bases, with 14 bases lying between them. Germline CDR1 reads MNHEY; CDR2 reads SMNVEV (reference sequence). CDR3 loop: CASSQGKESQPQHF. The DNA of the CDR3 is TGTGCCAGCAGTCAGGGTAAGGAGAGTCAGCCCCAGCATTTT.

This clone was seen more than once but under ten times. The J gene is TRBJ2-5, the V gene TRBV19, with a possible D match to TRBD2 (5 bases). The V gene lost 4 bases and the J gene lost 1 base, with 13 bases spanning the gap. The CDR3 spans 15 residues. Germline lookup yields CDR1 LNHDA and CDR2 SQIVND (reference sequence). CDR3 coding DNA: TGTGCCAGTAGTAGAGGTCTAGGAGGCCAAGAGACCCAGTACTTC. Translating it yields CASSRGLGGQETQYF.

V is TRBV7-2 and J is TRBJ1-3; no clear D gene. Trimming pared 3 bases from V and 4 bases from J, leaving 13 bases between. Germline V gene lookup returns CDR1 SGHTA and CDR2 FQGNSA. This CDR3 region has 15 residues. In nucleotides, the CDR3 is TGTGCCAGCAGCTTCTTCGACCGGGGAGGAAACACCATATATTTT. Its translation is CASSFFDRGGNTIYF.

This clone has just a few counts. The rearrangement joins TRBV19 to TRBJ1-5, with TRBD1 as a possible D gene (5 bases). The CDR3 is 16 residues long. Germline CDR1 reads LNHDA; CDR2 reads SQIVND (reference sequence). V was pared by 3 bases and J by 1 base, with 13 bases between. The CDR3 sequence: CASSMGPGGSNQPQHF. CDR3 sequence (DNA): TGTGCCAGTAGTATGGGTCCGGGGGGAAGCAATCAGCCCCAGCATTTT.

V gene TRBV7-2 combines with J gene TRBJ2-4; 7 nucleotides match TRBD2. Losses at the gene ends were 0 bases for V and 7 bases for J; bases not matched to a gene: 6. The CDR3 extends over 15 amino acids. Germline loops: CDR1 SGHTA, CDR2 FQGNSA. The CDR3 sequence is CASSLAGRGGNIQYF. DNA for the CDR3: TGTGCCAGCAGCTTAGCGGGGAGGGGCGGGAACATTCAGTACTTC.

The chain recombines TRBV6-2 or TRBV6-3 with TRBJ2-1, with TRBD2 matching 8 bases. This CDR3 has 16 amino acids. Losses at the gene ends were 7 bases for V and 7 bases for J; bases not matched to a gene: 15. Germline V gives CDR1 MNHEY, CDR2 SVGEGT. The CDR3 reads CASTPSGLAGGNEQFF. CDR3 bases: TGTGCCAGCACCCCCTCAGGGCTAGCGGGCGGGAATGAGCAGTTCTTC.

V usage is TRBV24-1 and J usage is TRBJ2-3; no definite D call. The CDR3 runs to 14 residues. Germline values: CDR1 KGHDR, CDR2 SFDVKD. V was cut by 1 base and J by 7 bases, with 11 bases left in between. This CDR3 is CATSDFPGTNTQYF. Here the CDR3 DNA reads TGTGCCACCAGTGATTTCCCAGGCACGAATACGCAGTATTTT.

The rearrangement links TRBV10-1 to TRBJ2-2; 14 bases map to TRBD2. The germline gives CDR1 WNHNN, CDR2 SYGVQD (reference sequence). There are 16 residues in the CDR3. After removal of 4 bases from V and 4 bases from J, the junction contained 2 bases not matched to a gene. In DNA form, the CDR3 reads TGCGCCAGCAGTGGAGGACTAGCGGGGGGCACCGGGGAGCTGTTTTTT. Translating gives CASSGGLAGGTGELFF.

The gene calls are TRBV18 and TRBJ2-1; the D gene is possibly TRBD2 (5 bases). V lost 3 bases and J 5 bases, leaving 11 bases between the germline ends. The CDR3 totals 14 residues. Germline assignment: CDR1 KGHSH and CDR2 LQKENI. The CDR3 sequence: CASSPGAEHNEQFF. The CDR3 nucleotides are TGTGCCAGCTCACCGGGAGCGGAGCACAATGAGCAGTTCTTC.

The V call is TRBV28, the J call TRBJ1-5, with TRBD1 matching 7 bases. Trimming cost V 3 bases and J 0 bases; bases outside gene matches: 5. Germline assignment: CDR1 MDHEN and CDR2 SYDVKM. The CDR3 extends over 16 amino acids. CDR3 protein: CASSFGTEYSNQPQHF. The CDR3 bases are TGTGCCAGCAGTTTTGGGACAGAGTATAGCAATCAGCCCCAGCATTTT.

The V and J genes are TRBV7-2 and TRBJ2-3, with 7 bases that match TRBD2. The CDR3 is 15 amino acids. Germline assignment: CDR1 SGHTA and CDR2 FQGNSA. With 3 bases clipped from V and 4 bases from J, the junction kept 7 bases outside the gene matches. The CDR3 region is CASSFGGGGADTQYF. CDR3 nucleotide sequence: TGTGCCAGCAGCTTCGGCGGGGGTGGGGCAGATACGCAGTATTTT.